The T cell receptor (beta chain) under discussion was sequenced for a study of blood T cell repertoires in COVID-19. In the study overall: COVID-19 samples collected from the United States, Italy and Spain covered acute and convalescent phases. Nucleic acid was either cDNA or gDNA, and it came from T cells, B-cell-depleted T cells, or PBMCs.

Under the authors' procedure: Estimated nucleated cell counts came from reference gene primer amplification. Libraries were prepared by immunoSEQ multiplex PCR; TCRdb keeps only in-frame clonotypes and omits some of them. For V, J and clone size, that table is used; D and trimming come from the DNA. The sample lists 150,000 to 200,000 clones, 65% to 85% occurring once. The CDR3 totals 15 residues. Germline lookup yields CDR1 MGHRA and CDR2 YSYEKL. V gave up 4 bases and J gave up 3 bases; unmatched junction bases: 6. This clonotype originated in a man between 60 and 75 years old with active or convalescent COVID-19. Sequences were obtained from peripheral blood. The genes are TRBV4-1 and TRBJ1-2; 9 positions agree with TRBD1. CDR3 sequence: CASSLRQGEHYGYTF. The CDR3 DNA reads as TGCGCCAGCAGCCTCAGACAGGGGGAACACTATGGCTACACCTTC.